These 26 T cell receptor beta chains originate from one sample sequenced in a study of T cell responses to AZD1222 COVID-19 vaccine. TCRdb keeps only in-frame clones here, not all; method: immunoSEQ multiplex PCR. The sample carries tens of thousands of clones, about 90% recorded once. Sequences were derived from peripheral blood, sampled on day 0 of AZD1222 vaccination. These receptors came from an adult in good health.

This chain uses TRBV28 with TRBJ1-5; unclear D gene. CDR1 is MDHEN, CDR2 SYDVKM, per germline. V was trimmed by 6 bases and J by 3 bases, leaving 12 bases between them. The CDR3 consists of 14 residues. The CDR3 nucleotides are TGTGCCAGCAGATTCGGGGATTTCAATCAGCCCCAGCATTTT. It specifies CASRFGDFNQPQHF.

CDR3 sequence reads: CASSQGVNQPQHF. The CDR3 region has the DNA TGCGCCAGCAGCCAAGGGGTCAATCAGCCCCAGCATTTT. The V call is TRBV4-1, the J call TRBJ1-5, with D uncertain. Germline V gene lookup returns CDR1 MGHRA and CDR2 YSYEKL. The CDR3 covers 13 residues. Trimming left V 1 base short and J 3 bases short, with 4 bases between.

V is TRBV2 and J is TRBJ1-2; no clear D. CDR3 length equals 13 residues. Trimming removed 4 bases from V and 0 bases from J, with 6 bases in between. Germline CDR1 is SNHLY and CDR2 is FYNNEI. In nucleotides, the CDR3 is TGTGCCAGCAGTGTCTTCTCTAACTATGGCTACACCTTC. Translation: CASSVFSNYGYTF.

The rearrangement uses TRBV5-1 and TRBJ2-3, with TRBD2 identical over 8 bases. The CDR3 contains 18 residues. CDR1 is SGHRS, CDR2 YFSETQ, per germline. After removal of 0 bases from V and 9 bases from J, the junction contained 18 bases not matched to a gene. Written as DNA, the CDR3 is TGCGCCAGCAGCTTGGGAGGAGCTAGCGGGCCGCTCCCGAGAACGCAGTATTTT. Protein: CASSLGGASGPLPRTQYF. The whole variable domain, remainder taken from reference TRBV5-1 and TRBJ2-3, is KAGVTQTPRYLIKTRGQQVTLSCSPISGHRSVSWYQQTPGQGLQFLFEYFSETQRNKGNFPGRFSGRQFSNSRSEMNVSTLELGDSALYLCASSLGGASGPLPRTQYFGPGTRLTVL.

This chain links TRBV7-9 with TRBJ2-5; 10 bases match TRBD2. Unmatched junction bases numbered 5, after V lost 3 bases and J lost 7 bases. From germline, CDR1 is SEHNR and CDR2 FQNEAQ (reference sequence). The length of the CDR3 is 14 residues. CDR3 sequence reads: CASSFGTSVGTQYF. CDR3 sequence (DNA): TGTGCCAGCAGCTTTGGGACTAGCGTCGGGACCCAGTACTTC.

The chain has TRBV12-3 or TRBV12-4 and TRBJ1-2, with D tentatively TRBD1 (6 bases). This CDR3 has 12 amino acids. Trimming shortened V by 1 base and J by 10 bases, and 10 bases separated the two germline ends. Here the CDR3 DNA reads TGTGCCAGCAGTTTAGGGGACACCTTCTACACCTTC. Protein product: CASSLGDTFYTF.

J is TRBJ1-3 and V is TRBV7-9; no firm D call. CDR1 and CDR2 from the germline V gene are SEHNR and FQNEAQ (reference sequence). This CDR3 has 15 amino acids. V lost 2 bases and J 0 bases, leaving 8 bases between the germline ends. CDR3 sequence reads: CASSLKQSSGNTIYF. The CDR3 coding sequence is TGTGCCAGCAGCTTAAAGCAGAGCTCTGGAAACACCATATATTTT.

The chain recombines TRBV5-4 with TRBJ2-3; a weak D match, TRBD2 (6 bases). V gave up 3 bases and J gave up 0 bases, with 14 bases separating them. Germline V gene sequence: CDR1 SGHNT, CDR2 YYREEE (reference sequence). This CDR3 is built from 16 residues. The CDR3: CASSSPGTPSTDTQYF. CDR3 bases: TGTGCCAGCAGCTCCCCCGGGACTCCTAGCACAGATACGCAGTATTTT.

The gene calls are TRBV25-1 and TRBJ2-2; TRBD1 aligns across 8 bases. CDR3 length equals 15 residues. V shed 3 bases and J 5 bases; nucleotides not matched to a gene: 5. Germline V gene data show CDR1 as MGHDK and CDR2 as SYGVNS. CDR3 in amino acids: CASSDGQGWTGELFF. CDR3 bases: TGTGCCAGCAGTGACGGACAGGGTTGGACCGGGGAGCTGTTTTTT.

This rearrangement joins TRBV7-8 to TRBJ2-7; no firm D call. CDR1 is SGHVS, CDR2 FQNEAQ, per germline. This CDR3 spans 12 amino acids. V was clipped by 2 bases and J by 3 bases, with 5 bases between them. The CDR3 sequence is CASSLQGYEQYF. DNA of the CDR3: TGTGCCAGCAGCTTACAAGGCTACGAGCAGTACTTC. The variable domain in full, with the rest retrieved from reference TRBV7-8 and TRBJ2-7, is GAGVSQSPRYKVAKRGQDVALRCDPISGHVSLFWYQQALGQGPEFLTYFQNEAQLDKSGLPSDRFFAERPEGSVSTLKIQRTQQEDSAVYLCASSLQGYEQYFGPGTRLTVT.

CDR3 sequence reads: CASSLGGVLNNSPLHF. CDR3 sequence (DNA): TGTGCCAGCAGCCTAGGGGGGGTCCTAAACAATTCACCCCTCCACTTT. This rearrangement joins TRBV7-8 to TRBJ1-6; a possible D gene is TRBD1 (6 bases). Germline V lookup: CDR1 SGHVS, CDR2 FQNEAQ. CDR3 length equals 16 residues. Trimming took 5 bases from V and 7 from J, leaving 18 bases between them.

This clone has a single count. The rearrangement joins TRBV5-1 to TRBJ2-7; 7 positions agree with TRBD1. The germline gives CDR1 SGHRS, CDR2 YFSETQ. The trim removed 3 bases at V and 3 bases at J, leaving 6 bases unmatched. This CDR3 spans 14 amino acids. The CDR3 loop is CASSSGTVLYEQYF. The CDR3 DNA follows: TGCGCCAGCAGCTCCGGGACAGTCCTCTACGAGCAGTACTTC.

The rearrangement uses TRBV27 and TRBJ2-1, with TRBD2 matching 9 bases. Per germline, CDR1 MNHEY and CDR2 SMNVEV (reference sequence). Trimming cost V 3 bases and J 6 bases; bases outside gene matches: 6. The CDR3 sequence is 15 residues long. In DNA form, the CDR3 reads TGTGCCAGCAGTTTGTGGGCTAGCGGGGCCAATGAGCAGTTCTTC. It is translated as CASSLWASGANEQFF.

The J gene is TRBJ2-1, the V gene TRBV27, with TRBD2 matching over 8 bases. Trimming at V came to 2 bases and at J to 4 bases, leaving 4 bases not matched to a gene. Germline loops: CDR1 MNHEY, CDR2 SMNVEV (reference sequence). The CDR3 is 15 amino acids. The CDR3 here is CASSLERGGYNEQFF. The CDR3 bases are TGTGCCAGCAGTTTAGAACGGGGGGGATACAATGAGCAGTTCTTC.

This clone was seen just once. This CDR3 is CASTSWDPPGYTF. CDR3 DNA sequence: TGTGCCAGCACCTCGTGGGACCCCCCGGGCTACACCTTC. The rearrangement uses TRBV27 and TRBJ1-2; perhaps TRBD1 as D (5 bases). The germline V and J ends were trimmed by 7 bases and 8 bases, with 17 bases remaining between them. This CDR3 region has 13 residues. Germline lookup yields CDR1 MNHEY and CDR2 SMNVEV (reference sequence).

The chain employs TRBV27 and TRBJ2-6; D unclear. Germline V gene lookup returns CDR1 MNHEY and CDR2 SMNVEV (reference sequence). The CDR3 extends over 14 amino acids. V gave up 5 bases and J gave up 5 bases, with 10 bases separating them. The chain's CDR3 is CASSLEQRANVLTF. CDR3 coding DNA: TGTGCCAGCAGTCTAGAGCAAAGGGCCAACGTCCTGACTTTC.

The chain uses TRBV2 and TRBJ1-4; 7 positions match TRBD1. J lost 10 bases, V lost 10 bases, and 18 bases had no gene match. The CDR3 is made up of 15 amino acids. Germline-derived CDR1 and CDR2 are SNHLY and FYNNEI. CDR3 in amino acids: CATSQAGTETSKLFF. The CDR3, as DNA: TGTGCCACAAGCCAGGCTGGGACAGAGACGTCAAAACTGTTTTTT.

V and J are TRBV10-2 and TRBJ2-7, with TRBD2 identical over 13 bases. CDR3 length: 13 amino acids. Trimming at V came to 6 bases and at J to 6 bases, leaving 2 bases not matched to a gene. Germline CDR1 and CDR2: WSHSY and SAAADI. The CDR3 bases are TGCGCCAGCAGACTAGCGGGAGGGGGCGAGCAGTACTTC. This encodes CASRLAGGGEQYF.

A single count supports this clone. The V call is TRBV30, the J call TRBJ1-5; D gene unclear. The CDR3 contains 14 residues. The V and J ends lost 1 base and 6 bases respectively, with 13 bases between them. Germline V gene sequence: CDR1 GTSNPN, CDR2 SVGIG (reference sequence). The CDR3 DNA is TGTGCCTGGAGTGATAGTCACTGGGGTCAGCCCCAGCATTTT. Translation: CAWSDSHWGQPQHF.

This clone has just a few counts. The CDR3 coding sequence is TGTGCCACCAGTGTCAACAGGGCAGATACGCAGTATTTT. Protein sequence: CATSVNRADTQYF. The rearrangement uses TRBV24-1 and TRBJ2-3; D may be TRBD1 (6 bases). The V gene lost 5 bases and the J gene lost 4 bases, with 9 bases spanning the gap. This CDR3 region has 13 residues. CDR1 and CDR2 from the germline V gene are KGHDR and SFDVKD.

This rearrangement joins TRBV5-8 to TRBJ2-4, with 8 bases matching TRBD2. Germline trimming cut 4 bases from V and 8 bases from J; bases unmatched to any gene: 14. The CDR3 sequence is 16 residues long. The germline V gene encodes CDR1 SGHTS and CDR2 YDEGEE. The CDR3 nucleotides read TGTGCCAGCAGCCTCCCGGGGGGCGGGAGGAAGGACATTCAGTACTTC. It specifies CASSLPGGGRKDIQYF.

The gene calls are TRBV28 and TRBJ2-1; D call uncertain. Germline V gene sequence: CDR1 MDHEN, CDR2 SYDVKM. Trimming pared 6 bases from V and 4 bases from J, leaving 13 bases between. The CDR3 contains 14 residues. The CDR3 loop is CASRGYGAYNEQFF. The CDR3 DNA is TGTGCCAGCAGGGGGTATGGAGCTTACAATGAGCAGTTCTTC.

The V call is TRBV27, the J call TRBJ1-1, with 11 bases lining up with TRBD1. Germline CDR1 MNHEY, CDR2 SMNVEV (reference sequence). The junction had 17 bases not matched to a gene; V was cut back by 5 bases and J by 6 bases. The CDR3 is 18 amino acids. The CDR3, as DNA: TGTGCCAGCAGTACTCCCCGGACAGGGGGCGAGAGGGGCTCTGAAGCTTTCTTT. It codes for CASSTPRTGGERGSEAFF.

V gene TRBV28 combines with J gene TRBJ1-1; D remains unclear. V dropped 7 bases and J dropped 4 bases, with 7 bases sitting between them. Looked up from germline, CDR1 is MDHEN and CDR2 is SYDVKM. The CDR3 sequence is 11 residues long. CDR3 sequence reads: CASIPGTEAFF. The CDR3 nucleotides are TGTGCCAGCATTCCCGGCACTGAAGCTTTCTTT.

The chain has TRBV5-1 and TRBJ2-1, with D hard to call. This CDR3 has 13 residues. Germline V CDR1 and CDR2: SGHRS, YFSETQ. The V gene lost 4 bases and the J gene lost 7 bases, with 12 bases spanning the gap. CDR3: CASSLLEVNEQFF. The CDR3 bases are TGCGCCAGCAGCCTCCTCGAGGTGAATGAGCAGTTCTTC.

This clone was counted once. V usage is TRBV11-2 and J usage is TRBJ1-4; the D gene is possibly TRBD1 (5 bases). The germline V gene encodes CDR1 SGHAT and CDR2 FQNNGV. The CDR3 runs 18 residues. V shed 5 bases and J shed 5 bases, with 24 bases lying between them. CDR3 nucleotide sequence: TGTGCCAGCAGCCAGCGCGGGGCGTCGACCGGGGGGAATGAAAAACTGTTTTTT. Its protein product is CASSQRGASTGGNEKLFF. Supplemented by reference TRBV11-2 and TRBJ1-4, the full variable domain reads EAGVAQSPRYKIIEKRQSVAFWCNPISGHATLYWYQQILGQGPKLLIQFQNNGVVDDSQLPKDRFSAERLKGVDSTLKIQPAKLEDSAVYLCASSQRGASTGGNEKLFFGSGTQLSVL.